Shown below are 13 T cell receptor beta chains from a single sample sequenced in a study of T cells in Graves' hyperthyroidism and ophthalmopathy. TCR beta CDR3 regions were amplified from RNA. TCR CDR3 regions were first amplified by RT-PCR with HTBI primers. TCRdb itself ran the multiplex PCR reads through MiXCR, one entry per CDR3 protein. The sample consists of about 400,000 distinct CDR3 sequences, roughly 15% of them appearing once. The specimen sequenced was blood. These receptor sequences come from a woman aged 18-29 years with Graves' hyperthyroidism.

The gene calls are TRBV20-1 and TRBJ2-2; D gene ambiguous. The germline gives CDR1 DFQATT, CDR2 SNEGSKA (reference sequence). V lost 4 bases and J lost 0, with 18 bases in between. This CDR3 comprises 17 residues. The CDR3 region is CSAMRSDTVANTGELFF. The CDR3 DNA follows: TGCAGTGCTATGAGGTCGGATACGGTGGCGAACACCGGGGAGCTGTTTTTT.

Many counts were recorded for this clonotype. J is TRBJ2-7 and V is TRBV28, with 8 bases fitting TRBD1. Losses at the gene ends were 6 bases for V and 7 bases for J; bases not matched to a gene: 11. CDR3 length: 14 amino acids. The germline V gene encodes CDR1 MDHEN and CDR2 SYDVKM. The CDR3 DNA reads as TGTGCCAGCAGACCTGCGACAGGGGCGGGGGAGCAGTACTTC. Translating it yields CASRPATGAGEQYF.

This clonotype was counted many times. V is TRBV3-1 and J is TRBJ1-6; no clear D gene. Germline V gives CDR1 LGHDT, CDR2 YNNKEL (reference sequence). This CDR3 contains 15 residues. Trimming left V 0 bases short and J 8 bases short, with 11 bases between. The CDR3 sequence: CASSQDGRLYSPLHF. The CDR3 nucleotides are TGTGCCAGCAGCCAAGATGGCAGGTTGTATTCACCCCTCCACTTT.

The V gene is TRBV20-1, the J gene TRBJ2-1, with 10 bases aligning to TRBD2. Trimming removed 5 bases from V and 8 bases from J; junction bases left unmatched: 12. The CDR3 totals 15 residues. Per germline, CDR1 DFQATT and CDR2 SNEGSKA (reference sequence). The CDR3, as DNA: TGCAGTGCTTCACCTTCTAGCGGGAGACTGGATGAGCAGTTCTTC. This translates into CSASPSSGRLDEQFF.

The chain has TRBV5-1 and TRBJ2-3, with D unresolved. V dropped 0 bases and J dropped 2 bases, with 7 bases sitting between them. This CDR3 spans 14 amino acids. The germline CDR1 and CDR2 sequences are SGHRS and YFSETQ. For the CDR3, the DNA is TGCGCCAGCAGCTTGGGACGGATCACAGATACGCAGTATTTT. Protein sequence: CASSLGRITDTQYF.

The sample holds many counts of this clonotype. The chain employs TRBV28 and TRBJ2-3; 7 bases fit TRBD2. The J segment lost 5 bases and the V segment lost 4 bases, leaving 18 bases of the junction unmatched. The CDR3 is 18 residues long. Germline assignment: CDR1 MDHEN and CDR2 SYDVKM. The CDR3 protein is CASSSSWLSAGAKDTQYF. The CDR3 region has the DNA TGTGCCAGCAGTTCGTCATGGTTGTCCGCGGGAGCTAAAGATACGCAGTATTTT.

This clonotype was seen repeatedly, ten times or more. This chain uses TRBV28 with TRBJ1-5; D is undetermined. The germline CDR1 and CDR2 sequences are MDHEN and SYDVKM. Trimming removed 5 bases at V and 3 bases at J, with 14 bases between. The CDR3 totals 15 residues. CDR3 DNA: TGTGCCAGCAGTGAAACCCGACGGATCAATCAGCCCCAGCATTTT. Amino acids: CASSETRRINQPQHF.

The DNA of the CDR3 is TGTGCCAGCAGTTTAAGTTCGACAGGGGGCCCCACCGGGGAGCTGTTTTTT. This encodes CASSLSSTGGPTGELFF. V usage is TRBV27 and J usage is TRBJ2-2; TRBD1 matches 10 bases. Germline assignment: CDR1 MNHEY and CDR2 SMNVEV (reference sequence). V was clipped by 2 bases and J by 4 bases; unmatched bases: 7. The CDR3 totals 17 residues.

The chain joins TRBV5-6 to TRBJ1-2, with a possible D match to TRBD1 (6 bases). This CDR3 is 16 amino acids long. Deletions cut 3 bases from V and 4 bases from J, with 19 bases between. Germline CDR1 and CDR2: SGHDT and YYEEEE. In DNA, the CDR3 is TGTGCCAGCAGCTACTTGGACAGCAGAAGGGGCTATGGCTACACCTTC. This sequence encodes CASSYLDSRRGYGYTF.

This clonotype was detected a few times. The rearrangement uses TRBV18 and TRBJ1-1; possible D gene TRBD1, 5 bases. Trimming removed 3 bases at V and 0 bases at J, with 11 bases between. Germline loops: CDR1 KGHSH, CDR2 LQKENI. The CDR3 has 15 residues. CDR3 sequence (DNA): TGTGCCAGCTCACCGGAGGGGCTACTGAACACTGAAGCTTTCTTT. As protein: CASSPEGLLNTEAFF.

At least ten counts were recorded for this clonotype. This sequence joins TRBV11-2 and TRBJ1-2; 7 bases fit TRBD1. V dropped 5 bases and J dropped 4; count of bases not matched to a gene: 10. Germline V CDR1 and CDR2: SGHAT, FQNNGV. The CDR3 loop spans 15 amino acids. The CDR3 bases are TGTGCCAGCAGCCCTTACAGGGGCGAGGGCTATGGCTACACCTTC. It codes for CASSPYRGEGYGYTF.

V gene TRBV20-1 combines with J gene TRBJ2-5, with 9 bases lining up with TRBD2. Germline V lookup: CDR1 DFQATT, CDR2 SNEGSKA (reference sequence). Trimming cost V 4 bases and J 3 bases; bases outside gene matches: 15. This CDR3 region has 17 residues. This CDR3 is CSAIGNLGRGGEETQYF. The CDR3 DNA reads as TGCAGTGCTATAGGGAATCTGGGGCGGGGGGGGGAAGAGACCCAGTACTTC.

V usage is TRBV30 and J usage is TRBJ2-1; D is ambiguous. Germline-derived CDR1 and CDR2 are GTSNPN and SVGIG (reference sequence). Trimming stripped 4 bases from V and 8 bases from J, with 12 bases between. The CDR3 spans 12 residues. This CDR3 is CAWTRIRDEQFF. CDR3 bases: TGTGCCTGGACTAGGATAAGGGATGAGCAGTTCTTC.